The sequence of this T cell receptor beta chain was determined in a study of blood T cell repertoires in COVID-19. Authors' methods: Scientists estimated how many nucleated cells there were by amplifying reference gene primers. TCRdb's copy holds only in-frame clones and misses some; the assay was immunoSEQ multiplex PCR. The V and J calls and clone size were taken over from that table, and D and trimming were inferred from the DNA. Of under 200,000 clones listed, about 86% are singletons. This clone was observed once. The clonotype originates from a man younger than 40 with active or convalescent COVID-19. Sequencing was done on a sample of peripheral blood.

The CDR3, as DNA: TGTGCCAGCAGCCCGACAGGGTCTGGCACTGAAGCTTTCTTT. Translation: CASSPTGSGTEAFF. The chain combines TRBV6-5 with TRBJ1-1; 7 bases match TRBD1. The ends lost 6 bases at V and 4 bases at J; junction bases unmatched: 8. The germline gives CDR1 MNHEY, CDR2 SVGAGI. The CDR3 contains 14 residues.